The 31 T cell receptor beta chains below come from one sample, sequenced in a study of cytomegalovirus exposure and HLA in healthy donors. Amplification used 60 Vbeta primers and 13 Jbeta primers. Data came from immunoSEQ multiplex PCR; TCRdb stores just in-frame clones and leaves some out. Of roughly 170,000 clones listed, about four fifths are singletons. The sequenced sample consisted of PBMCs. The receptors shown here come from a young man in good health and CMV-seropositive.

The chain combines TRBV7-9 with TRBJ2-5; tentative D call: TRBD1 (5 bases). Trimming pared 0 bases from V and 3 bases from J, leaving 11 bases between. CDR1 and CDR2 from the germline V gene are SEHNR and FQNEAQ (reference sequence). The CDR3 spans 15 residues. The CDR3 region is CASSLAVVTEETQYF. CDR3 in DNA: TGTGCCAGCAGCTTAGCCGTGGTGACAGAAGAGACCCAGTACTTC. Filled out from reference TRBV7-9 and TRBJ2-5, the complete variable domain reads DTGVSQNPRHKITKRGQNVTFRCDPISEHNRLYWYRQTLGQGPEFLTYFQNEAQLEKSRLLSDRFSAERPKGSFSTLEIQRTEQGDSAMYLCASSLAVVTEETQYFGPGTRLLVL.

The rearrangement joins TRBV27 to TRBJ2-7; 9 nucleotides match TRBD1. Per the germline V gene, CDR1 is MNHEY and CDR2 is SMNVEV (reference sequence). The V and J ends lost 6 bases and 7 bases, in that order; junction bases with no gene match: 13. The CDR3 contains 15 residues. CDR3 in amino acids: CASSLGTGPAWEQYF. The CDR3 nucleotides read TGTGCCAGCAGCCTGGGGACAGGGCCCGCCTGGGAGCAGTACTTC.

The chain links TRBV7-2 to TRBJ1-5, with D maybe TRBD1 (6 bases). The V gene lost 5 bases and the J gene lost 5 bases, with 13 bases spanning the gap. Germline V gives CDR1 SGHTA, CDR2 FQGNSA. The CDR3 runs 14 residues. CDR3 bases: TGTGCCAGCAGCGCCAGGGGCGGAGATCAGCCCCAGCATTTT. Amino acid sequence: CASSARGGDQPQHF.

The chain links TRBV10-3 to TRBJ2-7; D is possibly TRBD2 (6 bases). The CDR3 runs 16 residues. V was pared by 0 bases and J by 2 bases, with 14 bases between. In germline, CDR1 is ENHRY, CDR2 SYGVKD. DNA of the CDR3: TGTGCCATCAGTGAGTCTGGTACTAGCCGCACCTACGAGCAGTACTTC. Protein: CAISESGTSRTYEQYF.

The rearrangement uses TRBV6-5 and TRBJ2-7, with a tentative D call TRBD1 (6 bases). Germline lookup yields CDR1 MNHEY and CDR2 SVGAGI. The CDR3 has 15 amino acids. V dropped 1 base and J dropped 0 bases, with 10 bases sitting between them. The CDR3 DNA reads as TGTGCCAGCAGTTACTACGCAGGGGCCTCCTACGAGCAGTACTTC. This sequence encodes CASSYYAGASYEQYF.

The chain recombines TRBV6-5 with TRBJ1-5; 8 nucleotides match TRBD1. The CDR3 totals 13 residues. Losses at the gene ends were 6 bases for V and 3 bases for J; bases not matched to a gene: 1. The germline CDR1 and CDR2 sequences are MNHEY and SVGAGI. CDR3 residues: CASRDRDNQPQHF. In nucleotides, the CDR3 is TGTGCCAGCAGGGACAGGGACAATCAGCCCCAGCATTTT.

This chain connects TRBV28 to TRBJ1-1; no definite D call. Germline V lookup: CDR1 MDHEN, CDR2 SYDVKM. This CDR3 spans 13 amino acids. V lost 5 bases and J lost 3, with 10 bases in between. The CDR3 here is CASSLDGYTEAFF. The CDR3 DNA reads as TGTGCCAGCAGTCTAGACGGGTACACTGAAGCTTTCTTT. Variable domain in full (rest from reference TRBV28 and TRBJ1-1): DVKVTQSSRYLVKRTGEKVFLECVQDMDHENMFWYRQDPGLGLRLIYFSYDVKMKEKGDIPEGYSVSREKKERFSLILESASTNQTSMYLCASSLDGYTEAFFGQGTRLTVV.

This clone was observed once. V gene TRBV2 combines with J gene TRBJ1-1; 7 bases map to TRBD1. This CDR3 is built from 13 residues. Germline V gene sequence: CDR1 SNHLY, CDR2 FYNNEI. With V trimmed by 6 bases and J by 4 bases, 5 bases remained unmatched. CDR3 residues: CASRRGLGTEAFF. Here the CDR3 DNA reads TGTGCCAGCAGGAGGGGGCTGGGCACTGAAGCTTTCTTT.

For this clone: A junction end diverges from the germline sequence, so it may reflect a read error. In the same sample, other DNA sequences code for this CDR3. V and J are TRBV25-1 and TRBJ1-4, with 8 bases lining up with TRBD1. This CDR3 region has 13 residues. Per germline, CDR1 MGHDK and CDR2 SYGVNS. The CDR3 sequence is CASSELYVDRVVF. CDR3 DNA sequence: TGTGCCAGCAGTGAATTGTATGTGGACAGGGTTGTTTTT.

This clone appeared a few times. The rearrangement links TRBV5-1 to TRBJ2-1; D may be TRBD2 (6 bases). CDR1 is SGHRS and CDR2 is YFSETQ in the germline V gene. V lost 2 bases and J 9 bases, leaving 15 bases between the germline ends. This CDR3 region has 14 residues. CDR3 protein: CASSFRTGGIEQFF. CDR3 nucleotide sequence: TGCGCCAGCAGCTTTAGGACGGGCGGGATTGAGCAGTTCTTC.

This chain joins TRBV19 and TRBJ2-7, with TRBD1 identical over 8 bases. CDR1 is LNHDA, CDR2 SQIVND, per germline (reference sequence). CDR3 length: 15 amino acids. V gave up 8 bases and J gave up 0 bases; unmatched junction bases: 9. The CDR3 region is CASAPGQEISYEQYF. The CDR3 nucleotides are TGTGCCAGTGCTCCGGGACAGGAGATCTCCTACGAGCAGTACTTC.

This clone was detected only a few times. V usage is TRBV4-3 and J usage is TRBJ2-7; TRBD1 aligns across 9 bases. The ends lost 4 bases at V and 2 bases at J; junction bases unmatched: 3. Germline loops: CDR1 LGHNA, CDR2 YSLEER. The CDR3 totals 14 residues. CDR3 region: CASSRWDRAYEQYF. In nucleotides, the CDR3 is TGCGCCAGCAGCCGCTGGGACAGGGCCTACGAGCAGTACTTC.

This chain connects TRBV29-1 to TRBJ2-6; the D is unclear. V lost 5 bases, J lost 0 bases, and 5 bases lay in between. The germline gives CDR1 SQVTM, CDR2 ANQGSEA. The CDR3 contains 13 residues. The CDR3 nucleotides are TGCAGCGTTTCTACCTCTGGGGCCAACGTCCTGACTTTC. Translation: CSVSTSGANVLTF.

The table lists this clone with a count of one. The V call is TRBV30, the J call TRBJ2-1; D may be TRBD2 (6 bases). V was trimmed by 0 bases and J by 1 base, leaving 22 bases between them. The germline CDR1 and CDR2 sequences are GTSNPN and SVGIG (reference sequence). The CDR3 loop spans 19 amino acids. CDR3 DNA: TGTGCCTGGAGTGTACGAGGCGGGATTCCCCGCTGGTCCTACAATGAGCAGTTCTTC. Residues: CAWSVRGGIPRWSYNEQFF.

The chain uses TRBV6-6 and TRBJ1-5; 10 bases are a match to TRBD1. The length of the CDR3 is 16 residues. V shed 5 bases and J 1 base; nucleotides not matched to a gene: 5. Germline lookup yields CDR1 MNHNY and CDR2 SVGAGI (reference sequence). The CDR3 coding sequence is TGTGCCAGCAGTGCCGACAGGGGGCTGAGCAATCAGCCCCAGCATTTT. Encoded protein: CASSADRGLSNQPQHF.

This rearrangement joins TRBV27 to TRBJ2-2, with D possibly matching TRBD2 (7 bases). V lost 2 bases and J lost 5, with 15 bases in between. The CDR3 is 16 residues long. Germline loops: CDR1 MNHEY, CDR2 SMNVEV (reference sequence). CDR3 DNA: TGTGCCAGCAGTTTAGTTGTGGGAGGGGGTACCGGGGAGCTGTTTTTT. Protein sequence: CASSLVVGGGTGELFF.

V is TRBV6-5 and J is TRBJ1-2, with TRBD1 matching over 7 bases. V lost 5 bases and J lost 0; bases outside the gene matches: 6. Germline lookup yields CDR1 MNHEY and CDR2 SVGAGI. The CDR3 is made up of 15 amino acids. The DNA for the CDR3 is TGTGCCAGCAGTCAACAGGGGAAGGCTAACTATGGCTACACCTTC. Translated: CASSQQGKANYGYTF.

The chain recombines TRBV7-2 with TRBJ2-5; 8 nucleotides agree with TRBD2. J gave up 5 bases and V 5 bases, and 7 bases lay outside the gene matches. The V gene's germline CDR1 is SGHTA and CDR2 FQGNSA. The CDR3 sequence is 14 residues long. In DNA, the CDR3 is TGTGCCAGCAGCGGAGCGGGGGTAAGGGAGACCCAGTACTTC. It yields the protein CASSGAGVRETQYF. Complete variable domain (other parts from reference TRBV7-2 and TRBJ2-5): GAGVSQSPSNKVTEKGKDVELRCDPISGHTALYWYRQSLGQGLEFLIYFQGNSAPDKSGLPSDRFSAERTGGSVSTLTIQRTQQEDSAVYLCASSGAGVRETQYFGPGTRLLVL.

The chain joins TRBV7-9 to TRBJ1-2; D unclear. Trimming cost V 5 bases and J 4 bases, with 14 bases left between them. CDR3 length equals 14 residues. Germline CDR1 SEHNR, CDR2 FQNEAQ (reference sequence). The CDR3, as DNA: TGTGCCAGCAGCCTTTCAGAGGGTGGCTATGGCTACACCTTC. The encoded protein is CASSLSEGGYGYTF.

This rearrangement joins TRBV4-2 to TRBJ2-3; 8 positions agree with TRBD2. The CDR3 consists of 18 residues. Unmatched junction bases numbered 12, after V lost 0 bases and J lost 4 bases. Looked up from germline, CDR1 is LGHNA and CDR2 is YNFKEQ. The CDR3 nucleotides read TGTGCCAGCAGCCAAGATCATCGGGGCGGGGGGCGCGCAGATACGCAGTATTTT. This codes for CASSQDHRGGGRADTQYF.

The V and J genes are TRBV19 and TRBJ1-5, with D possibly TRBD1 on 6 matching bases. CDR3 length: 14 residues. Trimming shortened V by 5 bases and J by 7 bases, and 15 bases separated the two germline ends. Germline CDR1 and CDR2: LNHDA and SQIVND (reference sequence). In nucleotides, the CDR3 is TGTGCCAGTAGTTCCAACAGGGTGGGACAGCCCCAGCATTTT. The encoded protein is CASSSNRVGQPQHF.

This sequence joins TRBV15 and TRBJ2-2, with D possibly being TRBD1 (5 bases). The V end was cut by 5 bases, the J end by 4 bases, with 14 bases between. Looked up from germline, CDR1 is LNHNV and CDR2 is YYDKDF (reference sequence). The CDR3 consists of 15 residues. The CDR3 protein is CATSPREILTGELFF. In nucleotides, the CDR3 is TGTGCCACCAGCCCCAGGGAAATTCTCACCGGGGAGCTGTTTTTT.

This clone was counted only a few times. CDR3 loop: CASRAGTGINEQYF. Written as DNA, the CDR3 is TGTGCCAGCAGGGCCGGGACAGGGATCAACGAGCAGTACTTC. V usage is TRBV6-1 and J usage is TRBJ2-7; 9 nucleotides line up with TRBD1. Germline V gene lookup returns CDR1 MNHNS and CDR2 SASEGT. V trimming: 6 bases; J trimming: 5 bases; junction bases outside the gene matches: 8. The CDR3 is made up of 14 amino acids.

This clone came up a few times. The chain uses TRBV10-2 and TRBJ1-1; D is uncertain. Germline V gives CDR1 WSHSY, CDR2 SAAADI. CDR3 length: 12 residues. Trimming took off 2 bases at V and 7 bases at J, with 8 bases between the two ends. CDR3 residues: CASSEGRVEAFF. The CDR3 DNA reads as TGCGCCAGCAGTGAGGGGAGGGTTGAAGCTTTCTTT.

The J gene is TRBJ2-1, the V gene TRBV2; 7 bases map to TRBD2. Germline CDR1 reads SNHLY; CDR2 reads FYNNEI. The CDR3 length is 11 residues. V trimming: 6 bases; J trimming: 10 bases; junction bases outside the gene matches: 3. For the CDR3, the DNA is TGTGCCAGCAGCCAACTAGCGGAGCAGTTCTTC. Translating it yields CASSQLAEQFF.

Of note for this clone: The same CDR3 arises from other DNA sequences in this sample as well. V is TRBV4-3 and J is TRBJ1-1, with a tentative D call TRBD1 (6 bases). V lost 3 bases to trimming and J lost 0 bases, with 17 bases between them. This CDR3 is built from 17 residues. Germline CDR1 and CDR2: LGHNA and YSLEER. CDR3 sequence reads: CASSQYAGTPMNTEAFF. The CDR3 nucleotides are TGCGCCAGCAGCCAGTATGCCGGGACACCGATGAACACTGAAGCTTTCTTT.

The chain has TRBV2 and TRBJ1-1, with a possible D match to TRBD1 (6 bases). The germline V gene encodes CDR1 SNHLY and CDR2 FYNNEI. The length of the CDR3 is 14 residues. V lost 1 base and J 1 base, leaving 7 bases between the germline ends. CDR3 loop: CASSEEGGNTEAFF. The CDR3, as DNA: TGTGCCAGCAGTGAAGAAGGGGGGAACACTGAAGCTTTCTTT.

The chain uses TRBV19 and TRBJ2-1, with D possibly matching TRBD1 (5 bases). Germline V gives CDR1 LNHDA, CDR2 SQIVND (reference sequence). The CDR3 runs 15 residues. The V and J ends lost 3 bases and 2 bases respectively, with 11 bases between them. The CDR3, as DNA: TGTGCCAGTAGTATGTCCAGGGAACCCTACAATGAGCAGTTCTTC. Its translation is CASSMSREPYNEQFF.

The table lists this clone with a few counts. The chain employs TRBV9 and TRBJ1-4; 10 nucleotides line up with TRBD1. From germline, CDR1 is SGDLS and CDR2 YYNGEE. The CDR3 runs to 17 residues. V dropped 4 bases and J dropped 7; count of bases not matched to a gene: 13. CDR3 sequence: CASSPRLRQGASEKLFF. The CDR3, as DNA: TGTGCCAGCAGCCCACGACTTCGACAGGGGGCGAGTGAAAAACTGTTTTTT.

This chain uses TRBV19 with TRBJ2-5; a weak D match, TRBD2 (6 bases). The germline gives CDR1 LNHDA, CDR2 SQIVND (reference sequence). The V and J ends lost 3 bases and 5 bases respectively, with 16 bases between them. CDR3 length: 15 residues. Here the CDR3 reads CASSITGTGEETQYF. For the CDR3, the DNA is TGTGCCAGTAGTATCACGGGGACGGGAGAGGAGACCCAGTACTTC.

The chain carries TRBV27 and TRBJ2-7, with a weak D call TRBD1 (6 bases). The CDR3 spans 15 residues. From germline, CDR1 is MNHEY and CDR2 SMNVEV (reference sequence). The V end was cut by 2 bases, the J end by 3 bases, with 14 bases between. CDR3 region: CASSLGWDNRYEQYF. DNA of the CDR3: TGTGCCAGCAGTTTAGGATGGGACAACCGCTACGAGCAGTACTTC.